One and the same sample provided the 28 T cell receptor beta chains below, sequenced in a study of neurological immune-mediated disorders. MiXCR, applied by TCRdb to the 5' RACE reads, yields one record per CDR3 protein. The sample carries around 70,000 distinct CDR3 sequences, approximately 5.2% recorded once. Specimen: PBMCs. All receptors derive from a man aged 18 to 30 with multiple sclerosis.

This clonotype was observed many times. V and J are TRBV12-3 or TRBV12-4 and TRBJ2-3; TRBD2 might be the D (6 bases). The V gene lost 3 bases and the J gene lost 0 bases, with 7 bases spanning the gap. The CDR3 has 14 residues. CDR3 coding DNA: TGTGCCAGCAGTTTCGGGACTAGCACAGATACGCAGTATTTT. Translated, it gives CASSFGTSTDTQYF.

This clonotype showed up many times. The chain has TRBV5-1 and TRBJ1-1, with 8 positions matching TRBD1. The J segment lost 4 bases and the V segment lost 4 bases, leaving 9 bases of the junction unmatched. Germline values: CDR1 SGHRS, CDR2 YFSETQ. The CDR3 totals 15 residues. The CDR3 spells CASSAQTGVTTEAFF. The CDR3 DNA reads TGCGCCAGCAGCGCTCAGACAGGGGTGACCACTGAAGCTTTCTTT.

This clonotype was found many times. The V gene is TRBV6-5, the J gene TRBJ1-1, with TRBD1 matching 7 bases. This CDR3 has 15 amino acids. Germline V gene data show CDR1 as MNHEY and CDR2 as SVGAGI. The junction had 7 bases not matched to a gene; V was cut back by 3 bases and J by 3 bases. CDR3 in DNA: TGTGCCAGCAGTTATACCCCAGGGGGGGACACTGAAGCTTTCTTT. It translates to CASSYTPGGDTEAFF.

This clonotype was seen repeatedly, ten times or more. V and J are TRBV20-1 and TRBJ1-2; D possibly corresponds to TRBD1 (5 bases). Germline-derived CDR1 and CDR2 are DFQATT and SNEGSKA (reference sequence). V shed 6 bases and J shed 4 bases, with 21 bases lying between them. This CDR3 region has 15 residues. The CDR3 DNA reads TGCAGTGCCCCGCGGGGGAGGGAAAGTGCCTATGGCTACACCTTC. Encoded protein: CSAPRGRESAYGYTF.

This clonotype was picked up many times. The chain recombines TRBV29-1 with TRBJ2-7; TRBD1 agrees at 7 bases. The CDR3 is made up of 12 amino acids. Germline CDR1 and CDR2: SQVTM and ANQGSEA. V lost 7 bases and J lost 3; bases outside the gene matches: 6. In DNA form, the CDR3 reads TGCAGCGGACAGGGAGAATTCTACGAGCAGTACTTC. The encoded protein is CSGQGEFYEQYF.

This clonotype appeared many times. The chain carries TRBV12-3 or TRBV12-4 and TRBJ1-2; 12 bases align to TRBD1. The junction had 7 bases not matched to a gene; V was cut back by 7 bases and J by 7 bases. CDR3 length: 14 amino acids. As DNA, the CDR3 is TGTGCCAGCAAAGCCTGGGACAGGGGGCTTGGCTACACCTTC. It encodes CASKAWDRGLGYTF.

This clonotype has more than one count but fewer than ten. At one of its ends the junction is not consistent with the germline gene, which may arise from a read error. The CDR3 protein is CSARVTGSPLNF. CDR3 DNA sequence: TGCAGTGCTAGAGTAACTGGTTCACCCCTCAACTTT. J is TRBJ1-6 and V is TRBV20-1; D is undetermined. Per the germline V gene, CDR1 is DFQATT and CDR2 is SNEGSKA (reference sequence). The CDR3 has 12 residues.

This clonotype was found many times. The CDR3 reads CASSGIGGALLNEQFF. CDR3 nucleotides: TGTGCCAGCAGCGGGATTGGCGGGGCCCTCCTCAATGAGCAGTTCTTC. The rearrangement uses TRBV9 and TRBJ2-1, with TRBD2 as a possible D gene (6 bases). The CDR3 spans 16 residues. Germline-derived CDR1 and CDR2 are SGDLS and YYNGEE. Trimming took 3 bases from V and 6 from J, leaving 19 bases between them. The full variable domain, its missing parts supplied by reference TRBV9 and TRBJ2-1, is DSGVTQTPKHLITATGQRVTLRCSPRSGDLSVYWYQQSLDQGLQFLIQYYNGEERAKGNILERFSAQQFPDLHSELNLSSLELGDSALYFCASSGIGGALLNEQFFGPGTRLTVL.

This clonotype came up many times. This rearrangement joins TRBV20-1 to TRBJ1-2; D gene ambiguous. CDR3 size: 12 residues. Looked up from germline, CDR1 is DFQATT and CDR2 is SNEGSKA (reference sequence). V was pared by 3 bases and J by 4 bases, with 9 bases between. The CDR3 nucleotides read TGCAGTGCTAGCAATGACTTCTATGGCTACACCTTC. This translates into CSASNDFYGYTF.

Turning to this clonotype: One base away lies a much larger clone, so this may be a sequencing read error. V and J are TRBV5-1 and TRBJ2-3; D perhaps matches TRBD2 (6 bases). Per germline, CDR1 SGHRS and CDR2 YFSETQ. V was pared by 1 base and J by 4 bases, with 13 bases between. The CDR3 spans 15 residues. CDR3 DNA: TGCGCCAGCAGCTTGTTGGGACTGACATCAGATACGCAGTATTTT. It encodes CASSLLGLTSDTQYF.

This clonotype turned up a few times. A read error may explain this, as a much larger clone is one base away. The V call is TRBV14, the J call TRBJ1-1; D gene uncertain. The ends were cut back, 5 bases at V and 11 bases at J, with 15 bases in the middle. Germline CDR1 reads SGHDN; CDR2 reads FVKESK. This CDR3 has 12 residues. CDR3 residues: CASSKVGHWAFF. The CDR3 nucleotides read TGTGCCAGCAGCAAAGTTGGCCATTGGGCTTTCTTT.

This clonotype was observed a handful of times. This chain joins TRBV7-8 and TRBJ1-5; no clear D. The V end lost 5 bases, the J end lost 0 bases, and 17 bases lay between the germline ends. The CDR3 length is 17 residues. The germline V gene encodes CDR1 SGHVS and CDR2 FQNEAQ. Written as DNA, the CDR3 is TGTGCCAGCAGCCTAGAGTTGTCGAGACTTAGCAATCAGCCCCAGCATTTT. This sequence encodes CASSLELSRLSNQPQHF.

This clonotype occurred a few times. This may come from a read error, since a much larger clone is one base off. The chain is built from TRBV5-1 and TRBJ1-1, with 9 bases matching TRBD1. This CDR3 is built from 20 residues. J gave up 9 bases and V 6 bases, and 30 bases lay outside the gene matches. Germline values: CDR1 SGHRS, CDR2 YFSETQ. The chain's CDR3 is CASNRGQGFSLYSAEAKAFF. CDR3 DNA sequence: TGCGCCAGCAACCGGGGACAGGGTTTTTCCCTTTATAGCGCCGAAGCTAAAGCTTTCTTT.

This clonotype was picked up many times. The genes are TRBV20-1 and TRBJ2-1; D is unclear. The germline gives CDR1 DFQATT, CDR2 SNEGSKA (reference sequence). Deletions cut 6 bases from V and 4 bases from J, with 13 bases between. The CDR3 has 13 residues. CDR3 sequence: CSAPGPVYNEQFF. The CDR3 DNA follows: TGCAGTGCCCCTGGACCAGTTTACAATGAGCAGTTCTTC.

This clonotype was seen only a few times. The V call is TRBV18, the J call TRBJ2-1; D unresolved. The CDR3 is 16 amino acids. The germline V gene has CDR1 KGHSH and CDR2 LQKENI. Trimming took 0 bases from V and 0 from J, leaving 9 bases between them. CDR3 DNA: TGTGCCAGCTCACCACCGGGGAAGCGCTCCTACAATGAGCAGTTCTTC. Translation: CASSPPGKRSYNEQFF.

The table lists this clonotype with many counts. The chain couples TRBV29-1 to TRBJ2-7, with D possibly TRBD1 on 7 matching bases. CDR1 is SQVTM, CDR2 ANQGSEA, per germline. V gave up 7 bases and J gave up 3 bases, with 13 bases separating them. This CDR3 comprises 12 residues. The CDR3 sequence: CSAAGTDYEQYF. Here the CDR3 DNA reads TGCAGCGCCGCGGGGACAGACTACGAGCAGTACTTC.

Ten or more counts support this clonotype. This chain joins TRBV21-1 and TRBJ2-1; the D call in the table, TRBD1, was not verified against the DNA. TRBV21-1 is a known pseudogene. CDR3 size: 20 residues. The CDR3 region has the DNA TGTGCCAGCAGCAAAAGTCCGGGACAAAAAAACGTCCTCTTTTACAATGAGCAGTTCTTC. It encodes CASSKSPGQKNVLFYNEQFF.

Many counts were recorded for this clonotype. This chain connects TRBV20-1 to TRBJ2-7, with 7 bases aligning to TRBD1. After removal of 4 bases from V and 5 bases from J, the junction contained 5 bases not matched to a gene. The CDR3 consists of 12 residues. CDR1 and CDR2 from the germline V gene are DFQATT and SNEGSKA (reference sequence). The CDR3 DNA is TGCAGTGCTATACAGGGGACCAACGAGCAGTACTTC. Its protein product is CSAIQGTNEQYF.

About this clonotype: A clone one base away is much larger, so this may be a read error. The chain uses TRBV11-2 and TRBJ1-1; no firm D call. Germline V lookup: CDR1 SGHAT, CDR2 FQNNGV. The CDR3 is 13 amino acids. V lost 5 bases to trimming and J lost 10 bases, with 17 bases between them. CDR3 DNA sequence: TGTGCCAGCAGCCGATCGACGGAGGATGCAGCTTTCTTT. Its protein product is CASSRSTEDAAFF.

Ten or more counts support this clonotype. V usage is TRBV12-5 and J usage is TRBJ1-1, with 7 bases aligning to TRBD1. The ends lost 0 bases at V and 5 bases at J; junction bases unmatched: 9. There are 16 residues in the CDR3. CDR1 is LGHNT, CDR2 FRNRAP, per germline. This CDR3 is CASGLVIDRARTEAFF. The CDR3 nucleotides are TGTGCTAGTGGTTTGGTAATAGACAGGGCAAGGACTGAAGCTTTCTTT. Complete variable domain (other parts from reference TRBV12-5 and TRBJ1-1): DARVTQTPRHKVTEMGQEVTMRCQPILGHNTVFWYRQTMMQGLELLAYFRNRAPLDDSGMPKDRFSAEMPDATLATLKIQPSEPRDSAVYFCASGLVIDRARTEAFFGQGTRLTVV.

At least ten counts were recorded for this clonotype. This chain joins TRBV9 and TRBJ2-1; 9 bases fit TRBD2. The CDR3 contains 15 residues. The germline gives CDR1 SGDLS, CDR2 YYNGEE. Trimming removed 0 bases from V and 2 bases from J; junction bases left unmatched: 0. CDR3 nucleotide sequence: TGTGCCAGCAGCGTAGGCGGGGGGGCCTACAATGAGCAGTTCTTC. Translation: CASSVGGGAYNEQFF.

As regards this clonotype: A much larger clone lies a single base off, so this may be a read error. The chain employs TRBV5-1 and TRBJ1-1; D uncertain. The V end lost 4 bases, the J end lost 3 bases, and 16 bases lay between the germline ends. This CDR3 spans 15 amino acids. Germline-derived CDR1 and CDR2 are SGHRS and YFSETQ. CDR3 protein: CASSPPGKGYTEAFF. As DNA, the CDR3 is TGCGCCAGCAGCCCTCCGGGTAAAGGGTACACTGAAGCTTTCTTT. Complete variable domain (other parts from reference TRBV5-1 and TRBJ1-1): KAGVTQTPRYLIKTRGQQVTLSCSPISGHRSVSWYQQTPGQGLQFLFEYFSETQRNKGNFPGRFSGRQFSNSRSEMNVSTLELGDSALYLCASSPPGKGYTEAFFGQGTRLTVV.

This clonotype has at least ten counts. The genes are TRBV5-6 and TRBJ2-2; 7 bases fit TRBD1. V shed 3 bases and J 3 bases; nucleotides not matched to a gene: 2. Germline CDR1 is SGHDT and CDR2 is YYEEEE. This CDR3 has 14 amino acids. In DNA form, the CDR3 reads TGTGCCAGCAGCTGGGACAGCTACACCGGGGAGCTGTTTTTT. It encodes CASSWDSYTGELFF.

This clonotype occurred a few times. The V call is TRBV3-1, the J call TRBJ2-1; D gene uncertain. Trimming left V 2 bases short and J 9 bases short, with 11 bases between. CDR1 LGHDT and CDR2 YNNKEL come from the germline V gene (reference sequence). CDR3 size: 13 residues. The CDR3 DNA reads TGTGCCAGCAGCCAAAGTCGGTTAGGTGAGCAGTTCTTC. Residues: CASSQSRLGEQFF.

At least ten counts were recorded for this clonotype. This rearrangement joins TRBV12-3 or TRBV12-4 to TRBJ2-7; the D gene is possibly TRBD2 (7 bases). CDR3 length: 11 residues. Deletions cut 5 bases from V and 6 bases from J, with 8 bases between. The CDR3: CASSRGGEQYF. CDR3 bases: TGTGCCAGCAGTAGGGGGGGCGAGCAGTACTTC.

This clonotype was counted many times. This chain connects TRBV20-1 to TRBJ2-1; 12 positions match TRBD2. Germline CDR1 DFQATT, CDR2 SNEGSKA (reference sequence). The CDR3 has 13 amino acids. V trimming: 5 bases; J trimming: 9 bases; junction bases outside the gene matches: 5. CDR3 protein: CSAPGLAGSEQFF. DNA for the CDR3: TGCAGTGCTCCGGGACTAGCGGGCTCTGAGCAGTTCTTC.

In this sample, this clonotype turned up many times. Written as DNA, the CDR3 is TGTGCCAGCAGCTTTCTCCCTCAGGCTTACCCGAACACCGGGGAGCTGTTTTTT. Its protein product is CASSFLPQAYPNTGELFF. The chain is built from TRBV7-2 and TRBJ2-2; D is unresolved. Germline-derived CDR1 and CDR2 are SGHTA and FQGNSA. This CDR3 has 18 amino acids. The V end was cut by 3 bases, the J end by 0 bases, with 17 bases between.

This rearrangement joins TRBV4-2 to TRBJ1-6; D remains ambiguous. Trimming took off 0 bases at V and 3 bases at J, with 6 bases between the two ends. Germline V CDR1 and CDR2: LGHNA, YNFKEQ. The CDR3 length is 15 residues. The CDR3 is CASSQEFGYNSPLHF. In nucleotides, the CDR3 is TGTGCCAGCAGCCAAGAATTCGGCTATAATTCACCCCTCCACTTT.